The entry below describes one T cell receptor beta chain. Its antigen is unknown. Sequencing was performed with immunoSEQ multiplex PCR; in TCRdb, only in-frame clones are kept and a portion is missing. The data show approximately 100,000 clones, around 83% seen once. The sample comes from a study of T cell responses to AZD1222 COVID-19 vaccine. Study-wide results and caveats: Compared with day 0, the breadth and depth of the Spike-specific TCR repertoire rose significantly after two doses of AZD1222. In a largely white British group with more females than males, clonal diversity was possibly underestimated. Within unmutated variant regions lay the reported targets of nearly half of spike-specific TCRs.

Germline CDR1 is SEHNR and CDR2 is FQNEAQ (reference sequence). The CDR3 is made up of 11 amino acids. The TCR originated in an adult in good health. The sample was peripheral blood, taken on day 0 of AZD1222 vaccination. The chain links TRBV7-9 to TRBJ2-3; D not resolved. This CDR3 reads CAVSSTDTQYF. CDR3 DNA: TGTGCTGTATCTAGCACAGATACGCAGTATTTT.